This record covers a single T cell receptor (beta chain). This sample was included in a study of post-analysis software for immune sequencing data. Prepared libraries of TCR beta cDNA carried unique molecular identifiers. TCRdb called the PCR reads again in MiXCR, with one record for every CDR3 protein. The sample includes 650,000 to 850,000 distinct CDR3 sequences, roughly half of them seen just once. This TCR derives from a girl aged 10-17 years with multiple sclerosis. The sample was blood.

The CDR3 region is CATSRVPPGETQYF. CDR3 DNA: TGTGCCACCAGCAGAGTTCCCCCCGGAGAGACCCAGTACTTC. V and J are TRBV15 and TRBJ2-5; no reliable D call. The CDR3 consists of 14 residues. The V gene's germline CDR1 is LNHNV and CDR2 YYDKDF (reference sequence). V was cut by 1 base and J by 4 bases, with 10 bases left in between.